Each of the 29 T cell receptor beta chains below was sequenced from the same sample in a study of response to subunit inactivated influenza vaccine. TCRdb reanalysed the RT-PCR reads using MiXCR and keeps one entry per CDR3 protein. This table holds fewer than 350,000 distinct CDR3 sequences, 21% found once. Sequencing was performed on PBMCs from blood, taken less than 22 months after vaccination. The receptors stem from a man between 50 and 69 years old who received an inactivated influenza vaccine.

The chain recombines TRBV27 with TRBJ1-6, with no clear D. V dropped 7 bases and J dropped 0 bases, with 7 bases sitting between them. The CDR3 is 14 amino acids. CDR1 is MNHEY and CDR2 is SMNVEV in the germline V gene (reference sequence). The CDR3, as DNA: TGTGCCAGCAAACCCAGCTCCTATAATTCACCCCTCCACTTT. Its protein is CASKPSSYNSPLHF.

This clonotype was picked up a small number of times. The gene calls are TRBV20-1 and TRBJ2-1, with a tentative D call TRBD2 (6 bases). V lost 5 bases, J lost 2 bases, and 16 bases lay in between. The CDR3 is made up of 15 amino acids. Germline lookup yields CDR1 DFQATT and CDR2 SNEGSKA (reference sequence). The CDR3 sequence: CSAAEGAGPYNEQFF. The CDR3 DNA reads as TGCAGTGCTGCTGAGGGAGCGGGTCCCTACAATGAGCAGTTCTTC.

This clonotype was seen more than once but under ten times. This chain uses TRBV2 with TRBJ1-1; 8 bases align to TRBD1. Germline lookup yields CDR1 SNHLY and CDR2 FYNNEI. With 7 bases clipped from V and 1 base from J, the junction kept 5 bases outside the gene matches. The CDR3 sequence is 14 residues long. CDR3 sequence reads: CASTWTGRNTEAFF. CDR3 bases: TGTGCCAGCACTTGGACAGGGAGGAACACTGAAGCTTTCTTT.

The chain joins TRBV7-9 to TRBJ2-1; 9 bases are shared with TRBD2. Germline lookup yields CDR1 SEHNR and CDR2 FQNEAQ (reference sequence). This CDR3 has 15 amino acids. V dropped 3 bases and J dropped 4; count of bases not matched to a gene: 4. The DNA of the CDR3 is TGTGCCAGCAGCTTTAGCGGGAGCGTTTACAATGAGCAGTTCTTC. Protein product: CASSFSGSVYNEQFF.

J is TRBJ1-6 and V is TRBV12-3 or TRBV12-4; D gene unclear. Trimming took off 4 bases at V and 0 bases at J, with 7 bases between the two ends. CDR3 length: 15 amino acids. CDR3 sequence (DNA): TGTGCCAGCAGTTATCAAAGCTCCTATAATTCACCCCTCCACTTT. Its translation is CASSYQSSYNSPLHF.

This clonotype was observed a handful of times. The V call is TRBV20-1, the J call TRBJ1-2; D remains unclear. Germline V CDR1 and CDR2: DFQATT, SNEGSKA (reference sequence). The CDR3 length is 12 residues. V was trimmed by 3 bases and J by 8 bases, leaving 13 bases between them. The CDR3 sequence is CSARDAARGYTF. Written as DNA, the CDR3 is TGCAGTGCTAGGGACGCTGCCCGGGGCTACACCTTC.

The chain links TRBV13 to TRBJ1-1; TRBD1 agrees at 8 bases. J lost 2 bases, V lost 1 base, and 12 bases had no gene match. The CDR3 sequence is 18 residues long. CDR1 is PRHDT, CDR2 FYEKMQ, per germline (reference sequence). CDR3 DNA: TGTGCCAGCAGCTTAGCAAGCGACAGGGGATCTTTTAACACTGAAGCTTTCTTT. Translated: CASSLASDRGSFNTEAFF.

The chain is built from TRBV28 and TRBJ1-4, with TRBD1 identical over 7 bases. Germline CDR1 and CDR2: MDHEN and SYDVKM. This CDR3 has 15 amino acids. V dropped 5 bases and J dropped 7; count of bases not matched to a gene: 10. In DNA, the CDR3 is TGTGCCAGCAGTGTGGGAGGGGGCTTTAGTGAAAAACTGTTTTTT. It codes for CASSVGGGFSEKLFF.

The chain is built from TRBV2 and TRBJ1-2; no reliable D call. The germline V gene encodes CDR1 SNHLY and CDR2 FYNNEI. The V and J ends lost 8 bases and 4 bases respectively, with 14 bases between them. The CDR3 is 13 amino acids. The CDR3 nucleotides read TGTGCCAGCCCACCGGGGAGGATCTATGGCTACACCTTC. It codes for CASPPGRIYGYTF.

This clonotype was counted a few times. The chain has TRBV6-1 and TRBJ1-2; D is perhaps TRBD1 (6 bases). Germline CDR1 and CDR2: MNHNS and SASEGT. This CDR3 region has 15 residues. Trimming removed 5 bases at V and 1 base at J, with 14 bases between. The CDR3 is CASSPYRASNYGYTF. CDR3 nucleotide sequence: TGTGCCAGCAGTCCTTACAGGGCAAGTAACTATGGCTACACCTTC.

There are many counts of this clonotype. The J gene is TRBJ1-1, the V gene TRBV15; 7 bases match TRBD1. V trimming: 1 base; J trimming: 6 bases; junction bases outside the gene matches: 5. The CDR3 extends over 14 amino acids. Germline CDR1 is LNHNV and CDR2 is YYDKDF (reference sequence). CDR3 sequence reads: CATSRGQGNSEAFF. The CDR3, as DNA: TGTGCCACCAGCAGAGGACAGGGTAACTCTGAAGCTTTCTTT.

The V gene is TRBV19, the J gene TRBJ1-2, with D possibly being TRBD1 (5 bases). Trimming left V 3 bases short and J 3 bases short, with 11 bases between. The CDR3 consists of 14 residues. Looked up from germline, CDR1 is LNHDA and CDR2 is SQIVND (reference sequence). CDR3: CASSIVTEHYGYTF. CDR3 sequence (DNA): TGTGCCAGTAGTATCGTGACAGAACACTATGGCTACACCTTC.

The table lists this clonotype with many counts. The V call is TRBV12-3 or TRBV12-4, the J call TRBJ1-1; no firm D call. This CDR3 is 13 amino acids long. V dropped 4 bases and J dropped 7 bases, with 13 bases sitting between them. In nucleotides, the CDR3 is TGTGCCAGCAGTTCCCTCCATCTATTTGAAGCTTTCTTT. Protein product: CASSSLHLFEAFF.

This chain connects TRBV7-9 to TRBJ2-5; a possible D gene is TRBD2 (6 bases). The V gene lost 5 bases and the J gene lost 3 bases, with 19 bases spanning the gap. The CDR3 length is 16 residues. Germline assignment: CDR1 SEHNR and CDR2 FQNEAQ (reference sequence). This CDR3 is CASSPTPMEGEETQYF. CDR3 sequence (DNA): TGTGCCAGCAGCCCAACCCCCATGGAGGGCGAAGAGACCCAGTACTTC.

This clonotype was detected a few times. CDR3 residues: CSARQLNTGELFF. The CDR3 nucleotides read TGCAGCGCTCGGCAACTGAACACCGGGGAGCTGTTTTTT. The chain couples TRBV29-1 to TRBJ2-2; unclear D gene. V dropped 7 bases and J dropped 1 base, with 10 bases sitting between them. The CDR3 runs to 13 residues. The V gene's germline CDR1 is SQVTM and CDR2 ANQGSEA.

This clonotype was seen more than once but under ten times. The chain combines TRBV4-1 with TRBJ1-5; the D is unclear. Germline-derived CDR1 and CDR2 are MGHRA and YSYEKL. The CDR3 covers 14 residues. V was pared by 0 bases and J by 3 bases, with 6 bases between. Here the CDR3 reads CASSQDQINQPQHF. The CDR3 nucleotides are TGCGCCAGCAGCCAAGATCAAATCAATCAGCCCCAGCATTTT.

This chain uses TRBV24-1 with TRBJ2-1; D is unclear. V was cut by 4 bases and J by 9 bases, with 15 bases left in between. From germline, CDR1 is KGHDR and CDR2 SFDVKD. This CDR3 is 14 amino acids long. The CDR3 DNA sequence: TGTGCCACCAGTGAAACACCCTCTAGGAGTGAGCAGTTCTTC. Translation: CATSETPSRSEQFF.

The V call is TRBV20-1, the J call TRBJ1-2; 8 positions match TRBD1. The CDR3 extends over 12 amino acids. Germline trimming cut 8 bases from V and 2 bases from J; bases unmatched to any gene: 4. CDR1 and CDR2 from the germline V gene are DFQATT and SNEGSKA (reference sequence). The CDR3 region has the DNA TGCAGTCCTCAGGGGGCGAACTATGGCTACACCTTC. Translation: CSPQGANYGYTF.

This clonotype was picked up a small number of times. J is TRBJ2-3 and V is TRBV20-1; 11 bases line up with TRBD2. V gave up 3 bases and J gave up 4 bases; unmatched junction bases: 3. Germline CDR1 and CDR2: DFQATT and SNEGSKA (reference sequence). This CDR3 has 14 amino acids. CDR3 nucleotide sequence: TGCAGTGCTAGCCGGGGACTAGCGGCAGATACGCAGTATTTT. It specifies CSASRGLAADTQYF.

This sequence joins TRBV30 and TRBJ1-1; TRBD1 agrees at 7 bases. The CDR3 spans 14 residues. V gave up 2 bases and J gave up 5 bases; unmatched junction bases: 8. Germline V gene data show CDR1 as GTSNPN and CDR2 as SVGIG (reference sequence). DNA for the CDR3: TGTGCCTGGAGTCCCCTCATCAGGGGGACTGAAGCTTTCTTT. This translates into CAWSPLIRGTEAFF.

The table lists this clonotype with a few counts. The chain employs TRBV5-1 and TRBJ2-1; D might be TRBD1 (6 bases). Germline V gene lookup returns CDR1 SGHRS and CDR2 YFSETQ. The CDR3 is 14 amino acids. V was cut by 5 bases and J by 5 bases, with 14 bases left in between. The CDR3 DNA reads as TGCGCCAGCAGTCCCGGACAGTTGAACAATGAGCAGTTCTTC. Protein: CASSPGQLNNEQFF.

This clonotype came up many times. This chain connects TRBV4-3 to TRBJ1-5, with unresolved D. This CDR3 contains 13 residues. V lost 1 base, J lost 6 bases, and 7 bases lay in between. Germline V CDR1 and CDR2: LGHNA, YSLEER. This chain's CDR3 is CASSQGEGQPQHF. The CDR3, as DNA: TGCGCCAGCAGCCAAGGGGAAGGTCAGCCCCAGCATTTT.

The chain combines TRBV4-1 with TRBJ2-1; a weak D match, TRBD2 (6 bases). The V gene's germline CDR1 is MGHRA and CDR2 YSYEKL. The CDR3 covers 16 residues. With 4 bases removed from V and 8 bases from J, the gap between germline ends came to 21 bases. The DNA of the CDR3 is TGCGCCAGCAGCCCCCTGGCGGGGACTTCGAGCGATGAGCAGTTCTTC. It yields the protein CASSPLAGTSSDEQFF.

The chain uses TRBV5-1 and TRBJ1-5; 9 bases fit TRBD1. In germline, CDR1 is SGHRS, CDR2 YFSETQ. The CDR3 is made up of 15 amino acids. Germline trimming cut 2 bases from V and 8 bases from J; bases unmatched to any gene: 8. Written as DNA, the CDR3 is TGCGCCAGCAGCTTCGGGGACAGGGCGATGGAGCCCCAGCATTTT. Encoded protein: CASSFGDRAMEPQHF.

J is TRBJ1-6 and V is TRBV2; 7 nucleotides agree with TRBD1. J gave up 0 bases and V 6 bases, and 2 bases lay outside the gene matches. The CDR3 covers 15 residues. CDR1 and CDR2 from the germline V gene are SNHLY and FYNNEI. CDR3 DNA sequence: TGTGCCAGCAGGGACAGGAGCTCCTATAATTCACCCCTCCACTTT. Protein sequence: CASRDRSSYNSPLHF.

The J gene is TRBJ1-5, the V gene TRBV12-3 or TRBV12-4; 7 nucleotides match TRBD1. The junction had 16 bases not matched to a gene; V was cut back by 5 bases and J by 9 bases. CDR3 length equals 16 residues. CDR3 DNA sequence: TGTGCCAGCAGTCCTGGGACAGACCCCAATCAGTTGCCCCAGCATTTT. Protein sequence: CASSPGTDPNQLPQHF.

This clonotype was seen only a few times. The V call is TRBV6-1, the J call TRBJ2-7; maybe TRBD1 (6 bases). Germline CDR1 and CDR2: MNHNS and SASEGT. This CDR3 has 13 amino acids. The V end was cut by 5 bases, the J end by 2 bases, with 10 bases between. The CDR3 bases are TGTGCCAGCAGTCAGGGGCCAACCTACGAGCAGTACTTC. Translation gives CASSQGPTYEQYF.

This clonotype was observed a handful of times. The chain's CDR3 is CASSLRSGDDTQYF. The CDR3 DNA follows: TGCGCCAGCAGCTTAAGGAGCGGTGACGATACGCAGTATTTT. The rearrangement links TRBV5-1 to TRBJ2-3; D might be TRBD2 (5 bases). This CDR3 comprises 14 residues. Trimming stripped 2 bases from V and 6 bases from J, with 13 bases between. Germline CDR1 is SGHRS and CDR2 is YFSETQ. Full variable domain (outside the CDR3, taken from reference TRBV5-1 and TRBJ2-3): KAGVTQTPRYLIKTRGQQVTLSCSPISGHRSVSWYQQTPGQGLQFLFEYFSETQRNKGNFPGRFSGRQFSNSRSEMNVSTLELGDSALYLCASSLRSGDDTQYFGPGTRLTVL.

The V and J genes are TRBV5-4 and TRBJ2-1; D call uncertain. CDR3 length equals 15 residues. Per the germline V gene, CDR1 is SGHNT and CDR2 is YYREEE (reference sequence). Trimming stripped 5 bases from V and 8 bases from J, with 20 bases between. The CDR3 DNA is TGTGCCAGCAGTTTCGAACCCAACGCCCCCCATGAGCAGTTCTTC. Amino acids: CASSFEPNAPHEQFF. The full variable domain, completed using reference TRBV5-4 and TRBJ2-1, is ETGVTQSPTHLIKTRGQQVTLRCSSQSGHNTVSWYQQALGQGPQFIFQYYREEENGRGNFPPRFSGLQFPNYSSELNVNALELDDSALYLCASSFEPNAPHEQFFGPGTRLTVL.